This passage covers 32 T cell receptor beta chains from one sample sequenced in a study of cytomegalovirus exposure and HLA in healthy donors. With 60 Vbeta and 13 Jbeta primers, the PCR was carried out. Using immunoSEQ multiplex PCR, the repertoire was profiled, and TCRdb retains in-frame clones only, with some absent. The sample yields approximately 160,000 clones, 64% seen once. The sequenced sample consisted of PBMCs. The receptors shown here come from a woman aged 25 to 45 in good health and CMV-seropositive.

This chain joins TRBV6-1 and TRBJ1-1, with D uncertain. The CDR3 covers 13 residues. Germline V gene sequence: CDR1 MNHNS, CDR2 SASEGT. Trimming left V 6 bases short and J 0 bases short, with 8 bases between. The CDR3 is CASSSDLNTEAFF. CDR3 nucleotides: TGTGCCAGCAGCAGTGATCTGAACACTGAAGCTTTCTTT.

The chain has TRBV13 and TRBJ2-5, with TRBD2 identical over 7 bases. The CDR3 runs to 16 residues. CDR1 and CDR2 (germline): PRHDT, FYEKMQ (reference sequence). Trimming took 5 bases from V and 2 from J; bases not matched to a gene: 11. The CDR3 loop reads CASSHPSAGSQETQYF. Here the CDR3 DNA reads TGTGCCAGCAGCCACCCCTCAGCGGGGTCTCAAGAGACCCAGTACTTC.

The V and J genes are TRBV5-1 and TRBJ2-7; TRBD1 is a possible D gene (6 bases). The V gene's germline CDR1 is SGHRS and CDR2 YFSETQ. The CDR3 totals 15 residues. V gave up 0 bases and J gave up 1 base, with 11 bases separating them. Here the CDR3 DNA reads TGCGCCAGCAGCTTGGAGGGGACACGATCCTACGAGCAGTACTTC. This gives the protein CASSLEGTRSYEQYF.

This sequence joins TRBV21-1 and TRBJ1-5; the D call TRBD1 from the table was never checked on the DNA. TRBV21-1 is labeled a pseudogene. The CDR3 is 16 amino acids. CDR3 in DNA: TGTGCCAGCAGCCGGGACAGGGGTATGAGCAATCAGCCCCAGCATTTT. It codes for CASSRDRGMSNQPQHF.

The rearrangement uses TRBV27 and TRBJ1-4; D remains unclear. Trimming removed 5 bases at V and 7 bases at J, with 14 bases between. This CDR3 is 14 amino acids long. Germline-derived CDR1 and CDR2 are MNHEY and SMNVEV (reference sequence). This CDR3 is CASSPLFGVEKLFF. In DNA, the CDR3 is TGTGCCAGCAGTCCCCTATTCGGAGTTGAAAAACTGTTTTTT.

The gene calls are TRBV7-9 and TRBJ1-3; weak D call: TRBD1 (6 bases). CDR1 SEHNR and CDR2 FQNEAQ come from the germline V gene (reference sequence). The CDR3 length is 13 residues. Trimming left V 5 bases short and J 5 bases short, with 10 bases between. The CDR3 protein is CASSPDSRNTIYF. The CDR3 DNA sequence: TGTGCCAGCAGCCCGGACAGCCGAAACACCATATATTTT.

The V and J genes are TRBV5-1 and TRBJ2-5; 10 positions agree with TRBD2. V was pared by 2 bases and J by 4 bases, with 2 bases of the junction left unmatched. The CDR3 is made up of 14 amino acids. The germline gives CDR1 SGHRS, CDR2 YFSETQ. This CDR3 reads CASSFLAGAETQYF. CDR3 DNA: TGCGCCAGCAGCTTCCTAGCGGGAGCAGAGACCCAGTACTTC.

The rearrangement links TRBV10-3 to TRBJ1-1, with 7 bases matching TRBD1. CDR1 is ENHRY and CDR2 is SYGVKD in the germline V gene. Trimming removed 8 bases from V and 7 bases from J; junction bases left unmatched: 1. The CDR3 is made up of 10 amino acids. Here the CDR3 DNA reads TGTGCCATCGGGACAGATGAAGCTTTCTTT. It encodes CAIGTDEAFF.

The chain is built from TRBV6-6 and TRBJ1-2; D possibly corresponds to TRBD1 (5 bases). Germline V gives CDR1 MNHNY, CDR2 SVGAGI (reference sequence). The V end lost 6 bases, the J end lost 2 bases, and 19 bases lay between the germline ends. This CDR3 region has 16 residues. The chain's CDR3 is CASSPVSGEENYGYTF. The CDR3 bases are TGTGCCAGCAGCCCCGTATCGGGGGAAGAAAACTATGGCTACACCTTC.

The chain carries TRBV2 and TRBJ2-7, with D perhaps matching TRBD1 (7 bases). The germline V gene has CDR1 SNHLY and CDR2 FYNNEI. V lost 6 bases and J lost 2, with 14 bases in between. This CDR3 has 14 amino acids. DNA for the CDR3: TGTGCCAGCAGGCCAGGCGGGACAGCCTACGAGCAGTACTTC. Translation: CASRPGGTAYEQYF.

The V and J genes are TRBV28 and TRBJ1-4; 10 bases are a match to TRBD1. Trimming removed 10 bases from V and 9 bases from J; junction bases left unmatched: 8. CDR1 is MDHEN and CDR2 is SYDVKM in the germline V gene. The CDR3 extends over 13 amino acids. This CDR3 is CATSGTGVQKLFF. DNA for the CDR3: TGTGCCACATCCGGGACAGGGGTTCAAAAACTGTTTTTT.

The chain is built from TRBV25-1 and TRBJ1-2; D unclear. Germline V lookup: CDR1 MGHDK, CDR2 SYGVNS. Trimming took 4 bases from V and 4 from J, leaving 13 bases between them. The CDR3 has 14 amino acids. The CDR3 nucleotides are TGTGCCAGCAGTGCCGCTTTTCGGTCCTATGGCTACACCTTC. Translating gives CASSAAFRSYGYTF.

This clone was seen once. The V and J genes are TRBV10-3 and TRBJ1-3; a possible D gene is TRBD1 (5 bases). The CDR3 totals 15 residues. The germline V gene encodes CDR1 ENHRY and CDR2 SYGVKD. Trimming removed 0 bases at V and 2 bases at J, with 8 bases between. CDR3 nucleotides: TGTGCCATCAGTGAGTCGTCAGGGCCTGGAAACACCATATATTTT. Residues: CAISESSGPGNTIYF.

The J gene is TRBJ2-7, the V gene TRBV7-9, with D unclear. The CDR3 has 13 amino acids. Germline CDR1 reads SEHNR; CDR2 reads FQNEAQ (reference sequence). V lost 2 bases to trimming and J lost 6 bases, with 11 bases between them. CDR3 DNA: TGTGCCAGCAGCTTAAATCAGCCGGGCGAGCAGTACTTC. The encoded protein is CASSLNQPGEQYF.

This clone was counted only a few times. The rearrangement links TRBV6-5 to TRBJ2-7; the match to TRBD2 covers 9 bases. The CDR3 runs 14 residues. Germline trimming cut 4 bases from V and 6 bases from J; bases unmatched to any gene: 7. Germline V gives CDR1 MNHEY, CDR2 SVGAGI. CDR3: CASSSGLATSEQYF. Here the CDR3 DNA reads TGTGCCAGCAGTTCGGGACTAGCAACGAGCGAGCAGTACTTC.

The J gene is TRBJ2-1, the V gene TRBV7-6; D gene ambiguous. Germline assignment: CDR1 SGHVS and CDR2 FNYEAQ. The CDR3 sequence is 15 residues long. Trimming took off 1 base at V and 0 bases at J, with 7 bases between the two ends. The DNA of the CDR3 is TGTGCCAGCAGCTTAGGACTTAGCTCCTACAATGAGCAGTTCTTC. Protein product: CASSLGLSSYNEQFF.

This clone was counted a few times. This chain joins TRBV7-9 and TRBJ1-2; 7 bases match TRBD1. This CDR3 spans 14 amino acids. CDR1 is SEHNR, CDR2 FQNEAQ, per germline (reference sequence). Trimming at V came to 1 base and at J to 11 bases, leaving 10 bases not matched to a gene. The CDR3 coding sequence is TGTGCCAGCAGCTTAGGCATTGACAGGGATTGGTACACCTTC. Amino acid sequence: CASSLGIDRDWYTF.

In DNA, the CDR3 is TGTGCCAGCAGCCGTCAGTCACAGCTCTACGAGCAGTACTTC. Translated: CASSRQSQLYEQYF. The chain has TRBV14 and TRBJ2-7; D ambiguous. The CDR3 totals 14 residues. The ends were cut back, 4 bases at V and 3 bases at J, with 13 bases in the middle. Germline V lookup: CDR1 SGHDN, CDR2 FVKESK.

This clone was observed a few times. The V and J genes are TRBV5-1 and TRBJ1-2; 7 bases fit TRBD1. In germline, CDR1 is SGHRS, CDR2 YFSETQ. This CDR3 spans 13 amino acids. Unmatched junction bases numbered 8, after V lost 4 bases and J lost 8 bases. In DNA, the CDR3 is TGCGCCAGCAGCACGACAGGGTATGGAGGCTACACCTTC. Its translation is CASSTTGYGGYTF.

V is TRBV30 and J is TRBJ2-1; 10 nucleotides match TRBD2. CDR3 length equals 15 residues. The germline V gene has CDR1 GTSNPN and CDR2 SVGIG (reference sequence). Trimming at V came to 0 bases and at J to 4 bases, leaving 3 bases not matched to a gene. CDR3 region: CAWSVLAGGYNEQFF. The CDR3 DNA is TGTGCCTGGAGTGTCTTAGCGGGGGGTTACAATGAGCAGTTCTTC.

The rearrangement uses TRBV7-8 and TRBJ1-4; no firm D call. V lost 2 bases and J lost 0, with 10 bases in between. Germline V gene lookup returns CDR1 SGHVS and CDR2 FQNEAQ. This CDR3 region has 16 residues. The CDR3 nucleotides are TGTGCCAGCAGCTTACGCTACGTAACAACTAATGAAAAACTGTTTTTT. It is translated as CASSLRYVTTNEKLFF. Complete variable domain (other parts from reference TRBV7-8 and TRBJ1-4): GAGVSQSPRYKVAKRGQDVALRCDPISGHVSLFWYQQALGQGPEFLTYFQNEAQLDKSGLPSDRFFAERPEGSVSTLKIQRTQQEDSAVYLCASSLRYVTTNEKLFFGSGTQLSVL.

This clone was observed a few times. Here the CDR3 DNA reads TGCGCCAGCAGCTTGGCACCCGGTCGAGCTAACTATGGCTACACCTTC. This codes for CASSLAPGRANYGYTF. The genes are TRBV5-1 and TRBJ1-2; no reliable D call. The CDR3 sequence is 16 residues long. Per the germline V gene, CDR1 is SGHRS and CDR2 is YFSETQ. The V end lost 0 bases, the J end lost 0 bases, and 12 bases lay between the germline ends.

The J gene is TRBJ2-7, the V gene TRBV11-3, with 12 bases aligning to TRBD1. This CDR3 spans 17 amino acids. Germline CDR1 and CDR2: SGHNT and YENEEA. Trimming removed 2 bases from V and 4 bases from J; junction bases left unmatched: 9. The CDR3 sequence: CASSLSGTGGWGYEQYF. Written as DNA, the CDR3 is TGTGCCAGCAGCTTAAGCGGGACAGGGGGCTGGGGTTACGAGCAGTACTTC.

This clone was seen a handful of times. The V gene is TRBV6-4, the J gene TRBJ2-1, with D perhaps TRBD2 (5 bases). V gave up 3 bases and J gave up 6 bases, with 9 bases separating them. Germline V CDR1 and CDR2: MRHNA, SNTAGT. This CDR3 region has 13 residues. CDR3 bases: TGTGCCAGCAGTGAGGAGGAGCGCAATGAGCAGTTCTTC. Translating it yields CASSEEERNEQFF.

CDR3 DNA sequence: TGTGCCAGCAGCCTATCGGGGGGGGATACGCAGTATTTT. It codes for CASSLSGGDTQYF. This rearrangement joins TRBV7-9 to TRBJ2-3; 8 bases agree with TRBD2. The CDR3 is 13 amino acids. Trimming cost V 5 bases and J 6 bases; bases outside gene matches: 4. Looked up from germline, CDR1 is SEHNR and CDR2 is FQNEAQ (reference sequence).

The V call is TRBV4-1, the J call TRBJ1-5, with D possibly being TRBD1 (6 bases). Trimming stripped 3 bases from V and 4 bases from J, with 13 bases between. This CDR3 is 15 amino acids long. The germline CDR1 and CDR2 sequences are MGHRA and YSYEKL. The CDR3: CASSHQTGLNQPQHF. In nucleotides, the CDR3 is TGCGCCAGCAGCCATCAGACAGGACTGAATCAGCCCCAGCATTTT.

This clone was recorded once. J is TRBJ1-3 and V is TRBV23-1; 9 bases line up with TRBD1. TRBV23-1 is classed as an ORF, of uncertain function. The CDR3 contains 21 residues. The J segment lost 1 base and the V segment lost 0 bases, leaving 16 bases of the junction unmatched. The CDR3 here is CASSQSGLQRDRAVSGNTIYF. The CDR3 DNA follows: TGCGCCAGCAGTCAATCGGGCCTGCAGAGGGACAGGGCGGTATCTGGAAACACCATATATTTT.

This chain links TRBV6-5 with TRBJ1-6; 8 bases align to TRBD1. Germline V gene lookup returns CDR1 MNHEY and CDR2 SVGAGI. V lost 7 bases, J lost 13 bases, and 15 bases stayed unmatched. The CDR3 covers 15 residues. This chain's CDR3 is CASTHLDRVLGPLHF. CDR3 coding DNA: TGTGCCAGCACCCACCTGGACAGGGTACTGGGTCCCCTCCACTTT.

The genes are TRBV5-5 and TRBJ1-2, with TRBD1 as a possible D gene (5 bases). The CDR3 is 13 amino acids. Deletions cut 4 bases from V and 7 bases from J, with 14 bases between. Germline values: CDR1 SGHKS, CDR2 YYEKEE (reference sequence). The CDR3 DNA is TGTGCCAGCAGCGAGCAGGGTGTTTCTGGCTACACCTTC. Translation: CASSEQGVSGYTF. The entire variable domain, with the rest obtained from reference TRBV5-5 and TRBJ1-2, is as follows: DAGVTQSPTHLIKTRGQQVTLRCSPISGHKSVSWYQQVLGQGPQFIFQYYEKEERGRGNFPDRFSARQFPNYSSELNVNALLLGDSALYLCASSEQGVSGYTFGSGTRLTVV.

The chain employs TRBV30 and TRBJ2-3, with 10 bases lining up with TRBD2. Germline CDR1 GTSNPN, CDR2 SVGIG (reference sequence). This CDR3 region has 13 residues. The CDR3 protein is CASAGGYTDTQYF. The CDR3 region has the DNA TGTGCTTCAGCGGGGGGGTACACAGATACGCAGTATTTT. Drawing the rest from reference TRBV30 and TRBJ2-3, the complete variable domain is SQTIHQWPATLVQPVGSPLSLECTVEGTSNPNLYWYRQAAGRGLQLLFYSVGIGQISSEVPQNLSASRPQDRQFILSSKKLLLSDSGFYLCASAGGYTDTQYFGPGTRLTVL.

This rearrangement joins TRBV15 to TRBJ2-1; TRBD2 is a possible D gene (7 bases). The V end lost 0 bases, the J end lost 1 base, and 25 bases lay between the germline ends. Germline loops: CDR1 LNHNV, CDR2 YYDKDF (reference sequence). This CDR3 contains 21 residues. In DNA form, the CDR3 reads TGTGCCACCAGCAGAGAAGATCTCCGGGGGGCCTTGTTTAGATCCTACAATGAGCAGTTCTTC. Translation: CATSREDLRGALFRSYNEQFF.

This clone occurred a few times. This chain links TRBV2 with TRBJ1-2, with 9 positions matching TRBD1. V gave up 6 bases and J gave up 4 bases; unmatched junction bases: 3. Germline V gene sequence: CDR1 SNHLY, CDR2 FYNNEI. The CDR3 totals 13 residues. In nucleotides, the CDR3 is TGTGCCAGCAGGGACAGGGGTCTCTATGGCTACACCTTC. This encodes CASRDRGLYGYTF.